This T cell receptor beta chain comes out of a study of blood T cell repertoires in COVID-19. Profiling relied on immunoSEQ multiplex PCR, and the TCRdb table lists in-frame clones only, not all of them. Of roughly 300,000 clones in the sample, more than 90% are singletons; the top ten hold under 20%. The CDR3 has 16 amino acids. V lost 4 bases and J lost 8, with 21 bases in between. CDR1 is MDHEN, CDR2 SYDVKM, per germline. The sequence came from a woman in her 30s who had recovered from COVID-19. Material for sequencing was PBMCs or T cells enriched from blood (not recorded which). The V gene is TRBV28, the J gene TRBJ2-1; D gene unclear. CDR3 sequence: CASSWRNNLAPDEQFF. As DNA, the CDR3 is TGTGCCAGCAGTTGGAGAAATAACCTCGCCCCCGATGAGCAGTTCTTC. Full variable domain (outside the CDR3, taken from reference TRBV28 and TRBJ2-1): DVKVTQSSRYLVKRTGEKVFLECVQDMDHENMFWYRQDPGLGLRLIYFSYDVKMKEKGDIPEGYSVSREKKERFSLILESASTNQTSMYLCASSWRNNLAPDEQFFGPGTRLTVL.